One sample yielded the 18 T cell receptor beta chains listed below, sequenced in a study of CDR3 diversity in severe acne. TCRdb re-derived calls from the PCR reads in MiXCR, one entry per CDR3 protein. Of roughly 81,000 distinct CDR3 sequences in the sample, about 52% were seen once. The sequencing sample was made of blood. These receptors all come from a male donor in good health, serving as a control.

The gene calls are TRBV3-1 and TRBJ1-1; D not certain. Germline V lookup: CDR1 LGHDT, CDR2 YNNKEL (reference sequence). The V end was cut by 2 bases, the J end by 12 bases, with 13 bases between. This CDR3 has 12 amino acids. The CDR3 DNA is TGTGCCAGCAGCCAAAGCGCCGTCGGAACTTTCTTT. It translates to CASSQSAVGTFF. The full variable domain, completed using reference TRBV3-1 and TRBJ1-1, is DTAVSQTPKYLVTQMGNDKSIKCEQNLGHDTMYWYKQDSKKFLKIMFSYNNKELIINETVPNRFSPKSPDKAHLNLHINSLELGDSAVYFCASSQSAVGTFFGQGTRLTVV.

J is TRBJ2-3 and V is TRBV24-1; 9 bases map to TRBD1. The CDR3 totals 18 residues. Per germline, CDR1 KGHDR and CDR2 SFDVKD. J lost 2 bases, V lost 1 base, and 9 bases had no gene match. CDR3 residues: CATSDFPQGQGPTDTQYF. The CDR3 coding sequence is TGTGCCACCAGTGATTTTCCCCAGGGACAGGGACCCACAGATACGCAGTATTTT.

This rearrangement joins TRBV15 to TRBJ2-1; 12 nucleotides agree with TRBD2. CDR1 and CDR2 from the germline V gene are LNHNV and YYDKDF (reference sequence). The CDR3 runs to 15 residues. The V segment lost 4 bases and the J segment 6 bases; nucleotides outside the gene matches: 4. The CDR3 is CATSMKTSGSNEQFF. As DNA, the CDR3 is TGTGCCACCAGCATGAAGACTAGCGGGAGCAATGAGCAGTTCTTC.

The chain carries TRBV24-1 and TRBJ2-5; 8 bases map to TRBD1. V gave up 3 bases and J gave up 4 bases; unmatched junction bases: 9. CDR3 size: 16 residues. CDR1 is KGHDR and CDR2 is SFDVKD in the germline V gene. The DNA for the CDR3 is TGTGCCACCAGTGATCCAAAGACGGGGACAGGAGAGACCCAGTACTTC. Amino acids: CATSDPKTGTGETQYF.

Notes on this clonotype: One end of the junction fails to match germline, which may point to a read error. The rearrangement links TRBV7-3 to TRBJ2-7; 8 bases map to TRBD2. Looked up from germline, CDR1 is SGHTA and CDR2 is FQGTGA. The CDR3 covers 16 residues. DNA for the CDR3: TGTGACAGCAGCTTACTAGCGGAAGGGCCCTCCTACGAGCAGTACTTC. Protein: CDSSLLAEGPSYEQYF.

The CDR3 nucleotides read TGTGCCAGCTCCAAAGGGGGCTATGGCTACACCTTC. This translates into CASSKGGYGYTF. This sequence joins TRBV7-9 and TRBJ1-2; weak D call: TRBD1 (6 bases). The CDR3 sequence is 12 residues long. CDR1 and CDR2 (germline): SEHNR, FQNEAQ (reference sequence). The V end lost 8 bases, the J end lost 4 bases, and 11 bases lay between the germline ends.

This clonotype showed up just a few times. The J gene is TRBJ2-5, the V gene TRBV7-2; possibly TRBD1 or TRBD2 for D (6 bases each). Trimming cost V 2 bases and J 6 bases, with 10 bases left between them. Germline V CDR1 and CDR2: SGHTA, FQGNSA. The CDR3 covers 13 residues. This CDR3 reads CASSLLGGQTQYF. DNA for the CDR3: TGTGCCAGCAGCTTACTGGGGGGCCAGACCCAGTACTTC.

J is TRBJ1-2 and V is TRBV19; D gene ambiguous. V was pared by 8 bases and J by 7 bases, with 17 bases between. The CDR3 has 13 residues. Germline CDR1 reads LNHDA; CDR2 reads SQIVND (reference sequence). This CDR3 reads CASRRGISGGYTF. DNA of the CDR3: TGTGCCAGTCGCCGTGGGATCTCGGGTGGCTACACCTTC.

This clonotype was picked up many times. V gene TRBV7-9 combines with J gene TRBJ1-2; D remains ambiguous. The CDR3 sequence is 12 residues long. Per germline, CDR1 SEHNR and CDR2 FQNEAQ (reference sequence). The ends were cut back, 5 bases at V and 4 bases at J, with 8 bases in the middle. CDR3 DNA: TGTGCCAGCAGCCAGACTGCCTATGGCTACACCTTC. Translation gives CASSQTAYGYTF.

The chain employs TRBV7-9 and TRBJ1-1; D is possibly TRBD1 (5 bases). Germline CDR1 SEHNR, CDR2 FQNEAQ (reference sequence). Trimming removed 8 bases from V and 0 bases from J, with 13 bases in between. The CDR3 covers 14 residues. CDR3 protein: CASQGRSLNTEAFF. The DNA for the CDR3 is TGTGCCAGCCAGGGTAGATCCTTGAACACTGAAGCTTTCTTT.

This clonotype was counted ten times or more. The CDR3 loop is CATSDEGQGNQPQHF. CDR3 nucleotides: TGTGCCACCAGTGATGAGGGACAGGGGAATCAGCCCCAGCATTTT. The genes are TRBV24-1 and TRBJ1-5; TRBD1 agrees at 10 bases. The CDR3 sequence is 15 residues long. V lost 3 bases to trimming and J lost 4 bases; unmatched junction nucleotides: 2. Germline V lookup: CDR1 KGHDR, CDR2 SFDVKD.

This clonotype occurred once. The chain is built from TRBV4-1 and TRBJ1-1, with TRBD1 identical over 8 bases. Germline CDR1 reads MGHRA; CDR2 reads YSYEKL. This CDR3 spans 17 amino acids. V gave up 0 bases and J gave up 1 base; unmatched junction bases: 7. CDR3 nucleotides: TGCGCCAGCAGCCAAGATGCAGGGGGCGACGGGAACACTGAAGCTTTCTTT. Protein sequence: CASSQDAGGDGNTEAFF.

This clonotype was observed at least ten times. V usage is TRBV24-1 and J usage is TRBJ1-2; a possible D gene is TRBD1 (6 bases). The CDR3 is made up of 13 amino acids. Germline V gene data show CDR1 as KGHDR and CDR2 as SFDVKD. The V end lost 0 bases, the J end lost 8 bases, and 9 bases lay between the germline ends. The CDR3 here is CATSDLWGRGYTF. The CDR3 coding sequence is TGTGCCACCAGTGATTTGTGGGGGCGAGGCTACACCTTC.

The chain uses TRBV9 and TRBJ1-2; D gene uncertain. This CDR3 is built from 14 residues. With 5 bases removed from V and 4 bases from J, the gap between germline ends came to 15 bases. Per germline, CDR1 SGDLS and CDR2 YYNGEE. The CDR3 here is CASSDPGRGYGYTF. As DNA, the CDR3 is TGTGCCAGCAGTGATCCCGGTAGAGGCTATGGCTACACCTTC. The whole variable domain, filled in from reference TRBV9 and TRBJ1-2, reads DSGVTQTPKHLITATGQRVTLRCSPRSGDLSVYWYQQSLDQGLQFLIQYYNGEERAKGNILERFSAQQFPDLHSELNLSSLELGDSALYFCASSDPGRGYGYTFGSGTRLTVV.

This clonotype came up many times. The chain carries TRBV4-1 and TRBJ1-4; TRBD1 aligns across 7 bases. Germline trimming cut 0 bases from V and 6 bases from J; bases unmatched to any gene: 7. CDR1 MGHRA and CDR2 YSYEKL come from the germline V gene. This CDR3 region has 16 residues. Written as DNA, the CDR3 is TGCGCCAGCAGCCAAGATTCAGGGGGAAAGTATGAAAAACTGTTTTTT. Translation gives CASSQDSGGKYEKLFF.

Many counts were recorded for this clonotype. The conserved phenylalanine or tryptophan normally closing the CDR3 is absent here, so this likely arose from a read error. This rearrangement joins TRBV6-5 to TRBJ1-2; tentative D call: TRBD1 (6 bases). V shed 11 bases and J shed 8 bases, with 21 bases lying between them. Germline CDR1 MNHEY, CDR2 SVGAGI. The CDR3 is made up of 13 amino acids. CDR3 region: CARRREGGMGYTL. The CDR3 nucleotides are TGTGCCCGCCGCCGGGAGGGGGGTATGGGCTACACCCTC.

The chain employs TRBV5-1 and TRBJ2-7; TRBD1 matches 8 bases. This CDR3 has 14 amino acids. V lost 3 bases and J lost 5; bases outside the gene matches: 7. From germline, CDR1 is SGHRS and CDR2 YFSETQ. The CDR3 bases are TGCGCCAGCAGCTCAGGGGGCTCCTTGGACGAGCAGTACTTC. This gives the protein CASSSGGSLDEQYF.

The chain recombines TRBV29-1 with TRBJ2-6, with D possibly being TRBD1 (5 bases). Germline values: CDR1 SQVTM, CDR2 ANQGSEA. V lost 0 bases and J lost 3, with 12 bases in between. This CDR3 has 16 residues. For the CDR3, the DNA is TGCAGCGTTGAAGATAGGGGCGCGTATGGGGCCAACGTCCTGACTTTC. Translation: CSVEDRGAYGANVLTF.